These T cell receptor beta chains were read from a single sample in a study of control samples from healthy donors and cancer patients. Using immunoSEQ multiplex PCR, the repertoire was profiled, and TCRdb retains in-frame clones only, with some absent. Of 150,000 to 200,000 clones in the sample, around nine tenths were seen once. The sequenced sample consisted of blood. Receptors were obtained from a young woman in good health. Both conserved end residues are part of each CDR3. A D gene is named only where the DNA matches it firmly. Only part of the rows carry a size: once, few, many, or a class if the clone is expanded.

clone_size	v_call	j_call	d_call	cdr3_nt	cdr3_aa
once	TRBV14	TRBJ2-3	-	TGTGCCAGCAGCCAAGGCCCTCCAGGGGACGGGAGCACAGATACGCAGTATTTT	CASSQGPPGDGSTDTQYF
-	TRBV10-3	TRBJ1-5	-	TGTGCCATCAGTGAGTCGAGGGGCGCCGAGCAGCCCCAGCATTTT	CAISESRGAEQPQHF
-	TRBV4-1	TRBJ2-1	-	TGCGCCAGCAGCCAAGAGACCGGGAGCTCCTACAATGAGCAGTTCTTC	CASSQETGSSYNEQFF
-	TRBV12-3/TRBV12-4	TRBJ2-2	-	TGTGCCAGCAGTTTAATTTCCGGGGAGCTGTTTTTT	CASSLISGELFF
few	TRBV6-5	TRBJ2-7	TRBD2	TGTGCCAGCAGGCGAGGACTAGCGGGGCAATACGAGCAGTACTTC	CASRRGLAGQYEQYF
-	TRBV3-1/TRBV3-2	TRBJ2-5	-	TGTGCCAGCAGCCAAGTATGGCGGCCCAGTGAAGAGACCCAGTACTTC	CASSQVWRPSEETQYF
-	TRBV6-5	TRBJ2-5	-	TGTGCCAGCAGTCTTACGGGGGGCCGCCAAGAGACCCAGTACTTC	CASSLTGGRQETQYF
-	TRBV11-2	TRBJ2-2	TRBD2	TGTGCCAGCAGCTTAACTCGGGGGGGCACCGGGGAGCTGTTTTTT	CASSLTRGGTGELFF
-	TRBV5-6	TRBJ1-2	-	TGTGCCAGCAGCTTAAACCCGCTCGTGCCCGGCTACACCTTC	CASSLNPLVPGYTF
-	TRBV9	TRBJ2-2	-	TGTGCCAGCAGCGTAGGAAGTGGGGGTCCGAACACCGGGGAGCTGTTTTTT	CASSVGSGGPNTGELFF
-	TRBV27	TRBJ1-4	-	TGTGCCAGCGCAACTCACGCAACTAATGAAAAACTGTTTTTT	CASATHATNEKLFF
-	TRBV5-1	TRBJ2-3	-	TGCGCCAGCAGCCTATCTGGGGTTTCGGATACGCAGTATTTT	CASSLSGVSDTQYF
-	TRBV21-1	TRBJ2-1	-	TGTGCCAGCCTCCCTCAACGGTCAGGAAACCCCCTCTACAATGAGCAGTTCTTC	CASLPQRSGNPLYNEQFF
-	TRBV4-1	TRBJ2-7	TRBD1	TGCGCCAGCAGCCAAGGCGGACAGGGGTTTAACGAGCAGTACTTC	CASSQGGQGFNEQYF
-	TRBV5-1	TRBJ2-6	-	TGCGCCAGCAGCCCGGGACCTTCCACCTCTGGGGCCAACGTCCTGACTTTC	CASSPGPSTSGANVLTF
-	TRBV19	TRBJ2-3	-	TGTGCCAGTAGTATTAGTGACTACTCGCAGCCGGATACGCAGTATTTT	CASSISDYSQPDTQYF
-	TRBV10-1	TRBJ1-5	-	TGCGCCAGCCGTTGGGAAGTATCCTGCCTCAATCAGCCCCAGCATTTT	CASRWEVSCLNQPQHF
-	TRBV5-6	TRBJ1-4	-	TGTGCCAGCAGCGGGGGGACTTCTAAGGAGGAAAAACTGTTTTTT	CASSGGTSKEEKLFF
-	TRBV10-3	TRBJ2-2	TRBD1	TGTGCCATCAGTGGAAAGGGGGCGGACACCGGGGAGCTGTTTTTT	CAISGKGADTGELFF
-	TRBV6-5	TRBJ2-4	-	TGTGCCAGCACTGGGATAGCCAAAAACATTCAGTACTTC	CASTGIAKNIQYF
-	TRBV5-1	TRBJ1-1	-	TGCGCCAGCAGCTCCTCGGACCTTTACACTGAAGCTTTCTTT	CASSSSDLYTEAFF
-	TRBV28	TRBJ1-2	-	TGTGCCACCTTAAATGCCCCAGGGGACTATGGCTACACCTTC	CATLNAPGDYGYTF
-	TRBV7-8	TRBJ1-5	-	TGTGCCAGCAGCACCGGGACACATAGCAATCAGCCCCAGCATTTT	CASSTGTHSNQPQHF
-	TRBV7-9	TRBJ1-2	-	TGTGCCAGCAGCTTAGAACAGGGCTATGGCTACACCTTC	CASSLEQGYGYTF
-	TRBV3-1/TRBV3-2	TRBJ1-1	-	TGTGCCAGCAGCCAAGGCTCCCCTGAAGCTTTCTTT	CASSQGSPEAFF